The 11 T cell receptor beta chains presented below share a single source sample, sequenced in a study of T cell responses to AZD1222 COVID-19 vaccine (dated by TCRdb to the early 2020s). Libraries came from the immunoSEQ multiplex PCR assay. TCRdb limited this immuneACCESS table to in-frame rearrangements with V and J called. A share of clones is missing; checked studies link under half to unresolved V genes, and the rest is unexplained. The sample table contains some 130,000 clones; only one count was recorded for about 94% of them. Of the sample, about 1% is held by the ten largest clones. Taken with the paper, the label for time point translates to: baseline before first vaccination. The input for sequencing was peripheral blood, taken on day 0 of AZD1222 vaccination. These receptors all stem from an adult in good health.

In regard to this clone: Other DNA variants within this sample encode the same CDR3. The genes are TRBV5-1 and TRBJ1-5, with 9 bases identical to TRBD1. The CDR3 has 14 residues. The J segment lost 6 bases and the V segment lost 0 bases, leaving 1 base of the junction unmatched. Per germline, CDR1 SGHRS and CDR2 YFSETQ. The CDR3 reads CASSLGQGGQPQHF. Written as DNA, the CDR3 is TGCGCCAGCAGCTTGGGACAGGGGGGTCAGCCCCAGCATTTT.

There are a few counts of this clone. CDR3 sequence reads: CASSSFKRGYSYNEQFF. In DNA form, the CDR3 reads TGTGCCAGCAGTAGCTTTAAGCGGGGGTATTCCTACAATGAGCAGTTCTTC. The V and J genes are TRBV27 and TRBJ2-1; 8 nucleotides line up with TRBD2. J gave up 1 base and V 5 bases, and 10 bases lay outside the gene matches. This CDR3 contains 17 residues. Germline V CDR1 and CDR2: MNHEY, SMNVEV (reference sequence).

The V gene is TRBV4-1, the J gene TRBJ2-7, with 8 bases identical to TRBD1. CDR1 is MGHRA, CDR2 YSYEKL, per germline. The CDR3 is 15 amino acids. After removal of 4 bases from V and 2 bases from J, the junction contained 7 bases not matched to a gene. DNA for the CDR3: TGCGCCAGCAGCCGGGACAGGCCGACGCCCTACGAGCAGTACTTC. It yields the protein CASSRDRPTPYEQYF.

This clone was observed once. The chain uses TRBV5-1 and TRBJ1-4, with D unresolved. Germline V gene sequence: CDR1 SGHRS, CDR2 YFSETQ. The CDR3 contains 15 residues. V was pared by 4 bases and J by 3 bases, with 13 bases between. For the CDR3, the DNA is TGCGCCAGCAGCCTCCTGGAGGGCCCTAATGAAAAACTGTTTTTT. This gives the protein CASSLLEGPNEKLFF.

The chain is built from TRBV9 and TRBJ1-5; D is unclear. V dropped 3 bases and J dropped 4 bases, with 8 bases sitting between them. Germline CDR1 SGDLS, CDR2 YYNGEE. The CDR3 has 13 residues. The CDR3 DNA follows: TGTGCCAGCAGCGATGCGGGAAATCAGCCCCAGCATTTT. This sequence encodes CASSDAGNQPQHF.

This chain uses TRBV10-2 with TRBJ2-7; TRBD1 matches at 8 bases. This CDR3 has 13 residues. V gave up 8 bases and J gave up 6 bases; unmatched junction bases: 9. CDR1 is WSHSY, CDR2 SAAADI, per germline. The CDR3 DNA reads TGCGCCAGCGGAAGCAGGGGGCGGAGCGAGCAGTACTTC. Its translation is CASGSRGRSEQYF.

V gene TRBV7-2 combines with J gene TRBJ1-6; maybe TRBD1 (6 bases). The length of the CDR3 is 15 residues. CDR1 and CDR2 from the germline V gene are SGHTA and FQGNSA. V lost 3 bases and J 10 bases, leaving 16 bases between the germline ends. The CDR3 loop reads CASSLGMTGESPLHF. CDR3 bases: TGTGCCAGCAGCTTGGGGATGACAGGAGAATCACCCCTCCACTTT.

The V and J genes are TRBV7-9 and TRBJ2-7; TRBD1 matches at 7 bases. The CDR3 contains 14 residues. V gave up 3 bases and J gave up 2 bases; unmatched junction bases: 4. In germline, CDR1 is SEHNR, CDR2 FQNEAQ (reference sequence). CDR3 loop: CASSFRDRAYEQYF. The CDR3 coding sequence is TGTGCCAGCAGCTTTCGAGACAGGGCCTACGAGCAGTACTTC.

CDR3 sequence: CASSESTGVPLNQPQHF. The CDR3 coding sequence is TGCGCCAGCAGTGAGTCGACTGGGGTTCCCCTTAATCAGCCCCAGCATTTT. The chain links TRBV10-2 to TRBJ1-5; the D is unclear. CDR1 and CDR2 (germline): WSHSY, SAAADI. The CDR3 contains 17 residues. Trimming removed 0 bases from V and 4 bases from J, with 16 bases in between.

The chain carries TRBV6-1 and TRBJ1-1, with D hard to call. The V end lost 1 base, the J end lost 1 base, and 13 bases lay between the germline ends. This CDR3 is 16 amino acids long. Germline V gene sequence: CDR1 MNHNS, CDR2 SASEGT. The CDR3: CASSEGRTYTNTEAFF. CDR3 DNA sequence: TGTGCCAGCAGTGAAGGACGAACATATACGAACACTGAAGCTTTCTTT.

This sequence joins TRBV4-2 and TRBJ1-1; weak D call: TRBD1 (5 bases). V was pared by 1 base and J by 7 bases, with 19 bases between. This CDR3 contains 16 residues. From germline, CDR1 is LGHNA and CDR2 YNFKEQ. CDR3 nucleotides: TGTGCCAGCAGCCAAGGACCTACAGGTTACTTTATTGAAGCTTTCTTT. Its translation: CASSQGPTGYFIEAFF.